These T cell receptor beta chains were read from a single sample in a study of spatial heterogeneity in lung cancer. TCRdb fed the 5' RACE reads into MiXCR, producing one record per CDR3 protein. Of roughly 5,200 distinct CDR3 sequences listed, 8% to 9.5% are singletons. The sample consisted of lung tumor tissue, taken at surgery. The receptor set was obtained from a male donor with early-stage non-small cell lung cancer. CDR3s leave out the opening cysteine and the closing phenylalanine or tryptophan. Each record gives: CDR3 length, V gene, CDR3 protein.

CDR3 length: 13
V gene: TRBV5-1
CDR3 protein: ASSSLGQGKETQY

CDR3 length: 10
V gene: TRBV12-3/TRBV12-4
CDR3 protein: ASSPQGRIQY

CDR3 length: 11
V gene: TRBV27
CDR3 protein: ASSLPGGETQY

CDR3 length: 14
V gene: TRBV20-1
CDR3 protein: SARDTFLDFQETQY

CDR3 length: 10
V gene: TRBV25-1
CDR3 protein: ASSEWDYEQY

CDR3 length: 12
V gene: TRBV11-2
CDR3 protein: ASSPGPAGTEAF

CDR3 length: 11
V gene: TRBV20-1
CDR3 protein: SASWVTSTEAF

CDR3 length: 14
V gene: TRBV30
CDR3 protein: AWNGLGQRGADTQY

CDR3 length: 9
V gene: TRBV18
CDR3 protein: ASSSTDTQY

CDR3 length: 12
V gene: TRBV12-3/TRBV12-4
CDR3 protein: ASSFGLGAYEQY

CDR3 length: 12
V gene: TRBV20-1
CDR3 protein: SARTDATNEKLF

CDR3 length: 12
V gene: TRBV24-1
CDR3 protein: ATSGTASTGELF

CDR3 length: 13
V gene: TRBV12-3/TRBV12-4
CDR3 protein: ASSLSQGRGETQY

CDR3 length: 12
V gene: TRBV7-2
CDR3 protein: ASSLIAGTNEQY